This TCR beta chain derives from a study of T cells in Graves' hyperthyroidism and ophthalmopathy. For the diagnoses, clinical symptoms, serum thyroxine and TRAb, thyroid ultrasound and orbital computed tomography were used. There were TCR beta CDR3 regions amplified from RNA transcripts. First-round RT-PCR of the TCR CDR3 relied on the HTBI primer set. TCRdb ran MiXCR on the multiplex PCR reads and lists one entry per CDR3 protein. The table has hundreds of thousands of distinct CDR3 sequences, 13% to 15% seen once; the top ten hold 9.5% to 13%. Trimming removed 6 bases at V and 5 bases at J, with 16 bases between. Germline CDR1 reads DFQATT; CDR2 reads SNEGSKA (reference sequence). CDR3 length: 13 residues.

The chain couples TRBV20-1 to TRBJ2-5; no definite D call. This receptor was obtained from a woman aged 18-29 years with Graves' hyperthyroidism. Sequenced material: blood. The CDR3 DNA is TGCAGTGCACAGACTGTAGCTACTGAGACCCAGTACTTC. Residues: CSAQTVATETQYF.